These 7 T cell receptor beta chains came from one sample sequenced in a study of blood T cells in healthy people across ages. The second PCR ran about 6 to 11 cycles with a sample-barcoded 5' primer and J-beta primers. TCRdb called the 5' RACE reads again in MiXCR, with one record for every CDR3 protein. The table lists approximately 2,000,000 distinct CDR3 sequences, 35% to 50% of them singletons. Sequenced sample: blood. These receptors were taken from a human donor in good health.

J is TRBJ2-5 and V is TRBV29-1; weak D call: TRBD1 (5 bases). Trimming left V 4 bases short and J 6 bases short, with 12 bases between. Germline V gene sequence: CDR1 SQVTM, CDR2 ANQGSEA. The CDR3 covers 12 residues. The CDR3 region is CSVVWQGQTQYF. CDR3 coding DNA: TGCAGCGTTGTTTGGCAGGGCCAGACCCAGTACTTC.

CDR3 nucleotide sequence: TGTGCCAGCAGTCCTCCGGGACCGCCGAACACTGAAGCTTTCTTT. Its protein is CASSPPGPPNTEAFF. This chain links TRBV6-2 or TRBV6-3 with TRBJ1-1; the D gene is possibly TRBD1 (5 bases). The CDR3 runs 15 residues. V was trimmed by 5 bases and J by 1 base, leaving 14 bases between them. Germline CDR1 MNHEY, CDR2 SVGEGT.

This rearrangement joins TRBV9 to TRBJ1-1, with D possibly being TRBD1 (5 bases). The CDR3 is 14 amino acids. The germline V gene encodes CDR1 SGDLS and CDR2 YYNGEE. The ends were cut back, 5 bases at V and 5 bases at J, with 16 bases in the middle. CDR3 bases: TGTGCCAGCAGGCCCGGGAAGGGGCAGACTGAAGCTTTCTTT. It yields the protein CASRPGKGQTEAFF.

The chain is built from TRBV24-1 and TRBJ2-1, with TRBD1 as a possible D gene (6 bases). The CDR3 is 16 residues long. CDR1 is KGHDR, CDR2 SFDVKD, per germline. Trimming removed 5 bases from V and 1 base from J, with 14 bases in between. The CDR3 region has the DNA TGTGCCACCAGTGCAAACAGGGATTCATCCTACAATGAGCAGTTCTTC. As protein: CATSANRDSSYNEQFF.

The chain links TRBV12-3 or TRBV12-4 to TRBJ2-5; TRBD1 aligns across 9 bases. After removal of 8 bases from V and 5 bases from J, the junction contained 9 bases not matched to a gene. The CDR3 has 14 residues. The CDR3 nucleotides read TGTGCCAGCGGGAACCCGGACAGGGGTGAGACCCAGTACTTC. Encoded protein: CASGNPDRGETQYF.

The chain employs TRBV5-1 and TRBJ2-7; TRBD1 agrees at 12 bases. V trimming: 3 bases; J trimming: 4 bases; junction bases outside the gene matches: 11. Germline CDR1 and CDR2: SGHRS and YFSETQ. The length of the CDR3 is 17 residues. The CDR3 nucleotides read TGCGCCAGCAGCTCCGGGACAGGGGGCATTCGGGGGTACGAGCAGTACTTC. Translating gives CASSSGTGGIRGYEQYF.

The chain uses TRBV6-2 or TRBV6-3 and TRBJ2-7; 7 nucleotides agree with TRBD2. The CDR3 sequence is 14 residues long. V lost 4 bases and J lost 1; bases outside the gene matches: 4. Germline V gene sequence: CDR1 MNHEY, CDR2 SVGEGT. CDR3 amino acids: CASSLLATSYEQYF. The CDR3 nucleotides are TGTGCCAGCAGTTTACTAGCGACATCCTACGAGCAGTACTTC.